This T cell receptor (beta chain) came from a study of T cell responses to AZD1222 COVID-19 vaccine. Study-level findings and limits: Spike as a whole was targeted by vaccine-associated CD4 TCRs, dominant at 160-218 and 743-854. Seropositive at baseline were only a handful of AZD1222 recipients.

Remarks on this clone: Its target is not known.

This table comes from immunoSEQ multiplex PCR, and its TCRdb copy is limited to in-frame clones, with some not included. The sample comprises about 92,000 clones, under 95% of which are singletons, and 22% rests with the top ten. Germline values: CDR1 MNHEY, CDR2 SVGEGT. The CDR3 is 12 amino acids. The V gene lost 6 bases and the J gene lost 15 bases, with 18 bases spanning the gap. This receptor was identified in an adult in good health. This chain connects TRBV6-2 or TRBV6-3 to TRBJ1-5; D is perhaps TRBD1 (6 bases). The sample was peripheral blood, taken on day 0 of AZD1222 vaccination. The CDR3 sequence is CASSLTPGHGHF. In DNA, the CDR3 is TGTGCCAGCAGCCTAACGCCGGGACATGGGCATTTT.